This T cell receptor beta chain came from a study of T cells after yellow fever vaccination. Study outcomes and limitations: Re-detected after boosting: most primary clones, 96% of CD4 and roughly 90% of CD8. Across the CD4 and CD8 compartments, a small share of clonotypes was present in both.

This clonotype came up a few times. Its specificity is not known. 5'RACE template switching produced TCR cDNA carrying a universal primer site and UMIs. TCRdb itself ran the 5' RACE reads through MiXCR, one entry per CDR3 protein. The data show under 400,000 distinct CDR3 sequences, 9.5% to 13% seen once. The length of the CDR3 is 13 residues. V was trimmed by 4 bases and J by 9 bases, leaving 16 bases between them. Germline V gene sequence: CDR1 SGHTA, CDR2 FQGNSA. The material sequenced was PBMCs, taken on the day of the first yellow fever vaccination. This chain connects TRBV7-2 to TRBJ2-7; TRBD2 is a possible D gene (7 bases). This receptor was taken from a man younger than 30 who received the YFV17D yellow fever vaccine. CDR3 protein: CASSSGEGVRQYF. The CDR3 nucleotides are TGTGCCAGCAGCTCAGGGGAGGGAGTCAGGCAGTACTTC.